What follows are 5 T cell receptor beta chains derived from one specimen sequenced in a study of cytomegalovirus exposure and HLA in healthy donors. The PCR was carried out with 60 Vbeta primers and 13 Jbeta primers. TCRdb's copy holds only in-frame clones and misses some; the assay was immunoSEQ multiplex PCR. This sample carries about 160,000 clones, about 70% of them seen once, and the ten largest clones take 2.8%. Input material: PBMCs. These receptors came from a woman between 35 and 50 years old in good health and CMV-seropositive.

A note on this clone: One end of the junction varies from germline; a read error may be responsible. V gene TRBV5-6 combines with J gene TRBJ1-2; 7 bases are a match to TRBD1. Germline CDR1 and CDR2: SGHDT and YYEEEE. The CDR3 contains 15 residues. In DNA form, the CDR3 reads TGTGCCAGCAGCTTCACCAACCGACAGGGCGATGGCTACCCCTTC. Its protein is CASSFTNRQGDGYPF.

V usage is TRBV19 and J usage is TRBJ2-2; D is unresolved. Germline values: CDR1 LNHDA, CDR2 SQIVND (reference sequence). The CDR3 loop spans 14 amino acids. V lost 2 bases to trimming and J lost 1 base, with 5 bases between them. The CDR3 bases are TGTGCCAGTAGTATAAACAGGAACACCGGGGAGCTGTTTTTT. Translated: CASSINRNTGELFF.

This clone has just a few counts. The chain links TRBV7-3 to TRBJ2-6, with TRBD1 matching 7 bases. This CDR3 is 16 amino acids long. Trimming cost V 8 bases and J 2 bases; bases outside gene matches: 9. CDR1 is SGHTA and CDR2 is FQGTGA in the germline V gene. The CDR3 protein is CASGDRVGAGANVLTF. The CDR3 DNA follows: TGTGCCAGCGGTGACAGGGTTGGAGCTGGGGCCAACGTCCTGACTTTC.

V usage is TRBV28 and J usage is TRBJ2-5, with TRBD2 matching 8 bases. From germline, CDR1 is MDHEN and CDR2 SYDVKM. V lost 5 bases, J lost 4 bases, and 6 bases stayed unmatched. The CDR3 sequence is 14 residues long. DNA of the CDR3: TGTGCCAGCAGTGACGGGGGGGTTCGAGAGACCCAGTACTTC. Translation: CASSDGGVRETQYF.

J is TRBJ2-3 and V is TRBV9; D uncertain. From germline, CDR1 is SGDLS and CDR2 YYNGEE. This CDR3 is 15 amino acids long. The germline V and J ends were trimmed by 0 bases and 0 bases, with 8 bases remaining between them. CDR3 amino acids: CASSVGYSSTDTQYF. The CDR3 nucleotides are TGTGCCAGCAGCGTAGGATACTCTAGCACAGATACGCAGTATTTT.